These T cell receptor beta chains were read from a single sample in a study of early T cells in non-severe SARS-CoV-2 infection. TCRdb independently ran MiXCR on the 5' RACE reads; one entry per CDR3 protein. The sample has tens of thousands of distinct CDR3 sequences, 9.5% to 15% seen once. This sample comprised whole blood, obtained at baseline. These receptors all come from an adult who was a healthcare worker with PCR-confirmed SARS-CoV-2 infection or an uninfected control (not recorded which). Both conserved end residues are part of each CDR3. D genes are given only for firm matches. The size field is filled for only some rows; it gives once, few, many or a size class.

abundance,v_gene,j_gene,d_gene,CDR3aa,CDR3nt
few,TRBV7-2,TRBJ1-5,-,CASSLVAGNQPQHF,TGTGCCAGCAGCTTAGTGGCTGGCAATCAGCCCCAGCATTTT
once,TRBV6-2/TRBV6-3,TRBJ1-2,TRBD1,CASSPLGQGNYGYTF,TGTGCCAGCAGTCCCCTGGGACAGGGGAACTATGGCTACACCTTC
many,TRBV28,TRBJ2-5,-,CASSQRAGGRETQYF,TGTGCCAGCAGTCAGAGGGCCGGAGGGAGAGAGACCCAGTACTTC
-,TRBV21-1,TRBJ2-1,-,CASSARGQGTGNEQFF,TGTGCCAGCAGCGCGCGGGGACAGGGAACGGGAAATGAGCAGTTCTTC
few,TRBV6-6,TRBJ1-6,TRBD1,CASSYQGVYNSPLHF,TGTGCCAGCAGTTACCAGGGGGTTTATAATTCACCCCTCCACTTT
few,TRBV7-8,TRBJ1-1,-,CASSLAGAQLMNTEAFF,TGTGCCAGCAGCTTGGCAGGGGCCCAACTAATGAACACTGAAGCTTTCTTT
-,TRBV4-3,TRBJ2-7,-,CASSQDRQRAGLSYEQYF,TGCGCCAGCAGCCAAGATCGTCAGAGGGCAGGGTTATCCTACGAGCAGTACTTC
-,TRBV20-1,TRBJ1-1,TRBD1,CSALTGGGLTEAFF,TGCAGTGCCCTGACAGGGGGCGGGCTCACTGAAGCTTTCTTT
few,TRBV5-4,TRBJ2-5,-,CASSFLGSSGETQYF,TGTGCCAGCAGCTTCTTAGGGTCTTCAGGAGAGACCCAGTACTTC
-,TRBV7-3,TRBJ2-2,-,CASSFLSTGELFF,TGCGCCAGCAGCTTTCTGTCTACCGGGGAGCTGTTTTTT
many,TRBV20-1,TRBJ1-1,TRBD1,CSASDRRGTEAFF,TGCAGTGCTTCGGACAGGAGGGGAACTGAAGCTTTCTTT
-,TRBV6-6,TRBJ2-5,-,CASNGAEETQYF,TGTGCCAGCAATGGGGCTGAAGAGACCCAGTACTTC
-,TRBV15,TRBJ1-5,TRBD1,CATSIDRGNQPQHF,TGTGCCACCAGCATTGACAGGGGCAATCAGCCCCAGCATTTT
-,TRBV28,TRBJ2-7,-,CASSRDLVSYEQYF,TGTGCCAGCTCTCGGGACCTCGTCTCCTACGAGCAGTACTTC
-,TRBV6-2/TRBV6-3,TRBJ2-7,TRBD2,CASSYGAGTGTLEQYF,TGTGCCAGCAGTTACGGAGCGGGAACGGGGACCCTCGAGCAGTACTTC
-,TRBV3-1,TRBJ2-2,-,CASSQDYGGRVGELFF,TGTGCCAGCAGCCAAGATTACGGGGGGCGCGTCGGGGAGCTGTTTTTT
many,TRBV6-2/TRBV6-3,TRBJ1-2,-,CASSYGRGGYTF,TGTGCCAGCAGTTACGGAAGAGGTGGCTACACCTTC
many,TRBV6-4,TRBJ1-1,-,CASRSGPGRVNTEAFF,TGTGCCAGCAGATCCGGCCCTGGCAGGGTGAACACTGAAGCTTTCTTT
many,TRBV29-1,TRBJ2-3,TRBD2,CSVLGLAGGPDTQYF,TGCAGCGTCCTAGGACTAGCGGGGGGGCCAGATACGCAGTATTTT
-,TRBV18,TRBJ2-3,TRBD2,CASSPAGTSGGAKDTQYF,TGTGCCAGCTCACCGGCCGGGACTAGCGGGGGGGCCAAAGATACGCAGTATTTT
-,TRBV2,TRBJ1-6,-,CASRGAGGNSPLHF,TGTGCCAGCAGGGGAGCAGGAGGAAATTCACCCCTCCACTTT
few,TRBV4-2,TRBJ2-7,-,CASSQGPGSGEQYF,TGTGCCAGCAGCCAAGGACCGGGGTCGGGTGAGCAGTACTTC
-,TRBV10-1,TRBJ1-6,TRBD1,CASSPRTGTNSPLHF,TGCGCCAGCAGCCCCCGGACAGGAACCAATTCACCCCTCCACTTT
many,TRBV2,TRBJ2-5,-,CASSEAPRLPYQETQYF,TGTGCCAGCAGTGAAGCGCCCCGATTACCGTACCAAGAGACCCAGTACTTC
few,TRBV28,TRBJ1-4,TRBD1,CASSSPGTVPNEKLFF,TGTGCCAGCAGTTCGCCCGGGACAGTCCCTAATGAAAAACTGTTTTTT
-,TRBV6-6,TRBJ2-7,-,CASRIDKGVYEQYF,TGTGCCAGCAGAATTGACAAGGGGGTTTACGAGCAGTACTTC
few,TRBV7-8,TRBJ2-7,-,CASSLGGTTYEQYF,TGTGCCAGCAGCCTAGGGGGGACTACCTACGAGCAGTACTTC